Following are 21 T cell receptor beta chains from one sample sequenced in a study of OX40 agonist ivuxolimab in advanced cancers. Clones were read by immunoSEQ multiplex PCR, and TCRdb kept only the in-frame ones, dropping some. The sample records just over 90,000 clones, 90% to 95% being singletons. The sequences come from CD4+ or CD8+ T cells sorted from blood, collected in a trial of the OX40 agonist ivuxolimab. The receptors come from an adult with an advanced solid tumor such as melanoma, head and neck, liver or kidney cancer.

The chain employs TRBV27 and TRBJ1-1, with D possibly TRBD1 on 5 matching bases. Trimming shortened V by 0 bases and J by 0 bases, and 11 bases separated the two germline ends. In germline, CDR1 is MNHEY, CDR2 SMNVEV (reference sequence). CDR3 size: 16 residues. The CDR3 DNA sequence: TGTGCCAGCAGTTTATCGGGGGGGGGACTGAACACTGAAGCTTTCTTT. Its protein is CASSLSGGGLNTEAFF.

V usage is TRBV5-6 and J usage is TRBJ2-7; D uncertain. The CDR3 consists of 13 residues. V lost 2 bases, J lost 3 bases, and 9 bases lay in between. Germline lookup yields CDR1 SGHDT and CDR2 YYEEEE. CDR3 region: CASSLGRSYEQYF. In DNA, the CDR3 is TGTGCCAGCAGCTTAGGACGGAGCTACGAGCAGTACTTC. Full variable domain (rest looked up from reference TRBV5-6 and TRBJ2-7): DAGVTQSPTHLIKTRGQQVTLRCSPKSGHDTVSWYQQALGQGPQFIFQYYEEEERQRGNFPDRFSGHQFPNYSSELNVNALLLGDSALYLCASSLGRSYEQYFGPGTRLTVT.

The CDR3 sequence: CASSLGSSGVGHEQYF. The CDR3, as DNA: TGTGCCAGCAGCTTGGGAAGTAGCGGGGTTGGTCACGAGCAGTACTTC. V usage is TRBV5-4 and J usage is TRBJ2-7; 8 bases match TRBD2. CDR3 length: 16 residues. CDR1 and CDR2 from the germline V gene are SGHNT and YYREEE (reference sequence). The V gene end was trimmed by 0 bases and the J gene end by 5 bases; junction bases not matched to a gene: 10.

This CDR3 is CASSFKAGGDEKLFF. In nucleotides, the CDR3 is TGTGCCAGCAGCTTTAAGGCAGGGGGGGATGAAAAACTGTTTTTT. The chain is built from TRBV5-6 and TRBJ1-4; 7 bases are a match to TRBD1. CDR3 length: 15 residues. Germline values: CDR1 SGHDT, CDR2 YYEEEE. V gave up 2 bases and J gave up 6 bases; unmatched junction bases: 7.

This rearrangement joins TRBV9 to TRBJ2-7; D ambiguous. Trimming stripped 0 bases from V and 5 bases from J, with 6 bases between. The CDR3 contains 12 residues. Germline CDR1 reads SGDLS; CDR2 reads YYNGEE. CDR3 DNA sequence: TGTGCCAGCAGCGTAGACGGTAACGAGCAGTACTTC. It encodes CASSVDGNEQYF.

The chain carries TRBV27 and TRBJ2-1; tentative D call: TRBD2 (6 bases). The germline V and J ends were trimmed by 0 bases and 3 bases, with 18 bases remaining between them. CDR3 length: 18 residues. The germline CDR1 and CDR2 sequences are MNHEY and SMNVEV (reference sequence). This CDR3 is CASSLSTYGGVNYNEQFF. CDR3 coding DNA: TGTGCCAGCAGTTTATCGACATACGGCGGGGTGAACTACAATGAGCAGTTCTTC.

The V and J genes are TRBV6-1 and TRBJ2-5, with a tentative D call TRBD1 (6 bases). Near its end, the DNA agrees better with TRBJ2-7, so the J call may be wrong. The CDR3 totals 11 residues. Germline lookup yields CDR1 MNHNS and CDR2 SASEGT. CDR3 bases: TGTGCCATATCCCTAGGGGGCGAGCAGTACTTC. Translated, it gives CAISLGGEQYF.

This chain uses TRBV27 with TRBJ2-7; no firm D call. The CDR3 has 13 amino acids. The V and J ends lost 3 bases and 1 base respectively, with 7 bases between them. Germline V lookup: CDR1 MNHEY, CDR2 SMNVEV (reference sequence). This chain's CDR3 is CASSFARSYEQYF. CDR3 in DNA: TGTGCCAGCAGTTTCGCCAGGTCCTACGAGCAGTACTTC.

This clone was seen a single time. CDR3 residues: CASSLELGGTAANTEAFF. CDR3 nucleotide sequence: TGTGCCAGCAGTTTAGAACTCGGGGGGACAGCAGCGAACACTGAAGCTTTCTTT. V is TRBV28 and J is TRBJ1-1, with 7 bases matching TRBD1. With V trimmed by 2 bases and J by 1 base, 13 bases remained unmatched. The germline V gene encodes CDR1 MDHEN and CDR2 SYDVKM. The length of the CDR3 is 18 residues.

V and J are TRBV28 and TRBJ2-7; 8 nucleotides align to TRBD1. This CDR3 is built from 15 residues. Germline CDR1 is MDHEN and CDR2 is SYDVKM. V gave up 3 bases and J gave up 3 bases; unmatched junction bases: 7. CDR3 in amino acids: CASSFKDRVGYEQYF. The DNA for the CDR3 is TGTGCCAGCAGTTTTAAGGACAGGGTGGGCTACGAGCAGTACTTC.

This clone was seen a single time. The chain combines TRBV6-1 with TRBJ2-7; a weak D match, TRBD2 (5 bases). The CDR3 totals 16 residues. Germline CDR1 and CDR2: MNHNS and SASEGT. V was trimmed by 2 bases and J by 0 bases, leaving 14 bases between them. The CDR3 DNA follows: TGTGCCAGCAGTGAAAAAGGAGGAACGTACTCCTACGAGCAGTACTTC. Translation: CASSEKGGTYSYEQYF.

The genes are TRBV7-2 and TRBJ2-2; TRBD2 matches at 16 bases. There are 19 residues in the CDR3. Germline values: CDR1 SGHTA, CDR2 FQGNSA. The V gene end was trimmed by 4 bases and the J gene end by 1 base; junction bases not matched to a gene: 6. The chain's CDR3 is CASSSYGTSGGENTGELFF. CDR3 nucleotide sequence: TGTGCCAGCAGCTCGTACGGGACTAGCGGGGGGGAGAACACCGGGGAGCTGTTTTTT.

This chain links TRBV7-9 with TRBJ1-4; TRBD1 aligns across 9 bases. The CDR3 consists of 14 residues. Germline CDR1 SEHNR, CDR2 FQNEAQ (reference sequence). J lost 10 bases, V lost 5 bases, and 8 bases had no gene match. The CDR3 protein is CASSGDREKGKLFF. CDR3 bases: TGTGCCAGCAGCGGGGACAGGGAAAAGGGAAAACTGTTTTTT.

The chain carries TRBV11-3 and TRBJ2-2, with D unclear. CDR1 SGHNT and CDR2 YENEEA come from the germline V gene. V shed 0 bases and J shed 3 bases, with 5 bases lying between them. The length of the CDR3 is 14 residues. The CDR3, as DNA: TGTGCCAGCAGCTTAGAAAGGGACACCGGGGAGCTGTTTTTT. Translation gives CASSLERDTGELFF.

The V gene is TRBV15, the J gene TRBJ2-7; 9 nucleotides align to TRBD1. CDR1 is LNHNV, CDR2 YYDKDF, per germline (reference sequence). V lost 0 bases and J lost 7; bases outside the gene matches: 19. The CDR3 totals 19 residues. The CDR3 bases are TGTGCCACCAGCAGAGAAAAGAGCCGGGACAGGGTCGATGTTTTTGAGCAGTACTTC. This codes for CATSREKSRDRVDVFEQYF. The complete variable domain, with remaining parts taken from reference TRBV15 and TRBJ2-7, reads DAMVIQNPRYQVTQFGKPVTLSCSQTLNHNVMYWYQQKSSQAPKLLFHYYDKDFNNEADTPDNFQSRRPNTSFCFLDIRSPGLGDTAMYLCATSREKSRDRVDVFEQYFGPGTRLTVT.

The CDR3 protein is CASSEVAGESYEQYF. The CDR3 bases are TGCGCCAGCAGTGAAGTAGCGGGAGAGTCCTACGAGCAGTACTTC. The chain joins TRBV10-1 to TRBJ2-7; 9 bases are a match to TRBD2. With V trimmed by 3 bases and J by 1 base, 4 bases remained unmatched. This CDR3 is built from 15 residues. Germline lookup yields CDR1 WNHNN and CDR2 SYGVQD (reference sequence).

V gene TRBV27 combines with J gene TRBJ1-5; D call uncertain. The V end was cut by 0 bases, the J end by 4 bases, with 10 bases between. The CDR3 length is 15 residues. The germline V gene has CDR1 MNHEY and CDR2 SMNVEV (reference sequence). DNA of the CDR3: TGTGCCAGCAGTTTATCGCCTGTCGGAAATCAGCCCCAGCATTTT. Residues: CASSLSPVGNQPQHF.

The CDR3 spells CASSPDHGRGGYTF. As DNA, the CDR3 is TGTGCCAGCAGTCCTGACCACGGACGGGGAGGCTACACCTTC. This chain links TRBV28 with TRBJ1-2; D gene ambiguous. Trimming removed 5 bases at V and 8 bases at J, with 18 bases between. This CDR3 is built from 14 residues. Looked up from germline, CDR1 is MDHEN and CDR2 is SYDVKM.

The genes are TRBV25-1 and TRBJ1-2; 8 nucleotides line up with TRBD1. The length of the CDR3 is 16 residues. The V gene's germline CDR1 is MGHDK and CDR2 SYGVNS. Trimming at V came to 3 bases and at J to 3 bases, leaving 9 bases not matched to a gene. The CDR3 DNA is TGTGCCAGCAGTGACCTCAGGACAGGGCCCCACTATGGCTACACCTTC. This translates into CASSDLRTGPHYGYTF.

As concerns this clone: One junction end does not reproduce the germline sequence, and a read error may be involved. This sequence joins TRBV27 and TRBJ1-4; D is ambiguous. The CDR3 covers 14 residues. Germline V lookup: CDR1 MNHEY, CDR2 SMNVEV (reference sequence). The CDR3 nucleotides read TGTGCCAGCAGCCCGGATAGAACTTATGAAAAACTGTTTTTT. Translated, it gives CASSPDRTYEKLFF.

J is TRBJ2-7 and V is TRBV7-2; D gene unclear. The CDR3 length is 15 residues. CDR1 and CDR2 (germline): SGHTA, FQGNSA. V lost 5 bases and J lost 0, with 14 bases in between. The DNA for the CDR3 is TGTGCCAGCAGCCCTCCCGACACCTACTCCTACGAGCAGTACTTC. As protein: CASSPPDTYSYEQYF.